The T cell receptor beta chain described here comes from a study of Japanese encephalitis immunity and Zika vaccine responses (TCRdb year 2021). Context from the whole study: Three 5.0 ug doses of alum-adjuvanted ZPIV were administered to included participants at weeks 0, 4 and 28. Roughly twelve participants were given two doses of JEV vaccine (IXIARO) 28 days apart, two to three months before the first ZPIV dose. Before ZPIV, around twelve participants were given one dose of YFV vaccine (YF-VAX), while 8 or 9 participants were flavivirus-naive. The ZIKV peptides, 15-mers that overlapped by 11 residues, were chosen for containing NetMHCpan/NetMHCII-predicted epitopes with affinity below 50 nM. The study tested whether CD4 T cell responses to the Zika vaccine were shaped by prior Japanese encephalitis virus (JEV) or yellow fever virus (YFV) vaccination. For stimulation, either ZIKV structural-protein peptide pools divided into flavivirus-conserved and non-conserved sets were used, or JEV or YFV peptides matching the pre-vaccination. About six representative participants per pre-vaccination group were picked for TCR sequencing, using samples from week 52 and from week 0, the point after pre-vaccination but before ZPIV. TCR repertoires from a few flavivirus-naive individuals were also analyzed at weeks 2, 6 and 52 after the start of ZPIV vaccination.

CDR3 length: 17 amino acids, cysteine to phenylalanine. CDR3 DNA is the only sequence kept; it has 51 bases, read in frame from the first base. V has 4 bases trimmed and J has 5 bases trimmed; junction bases matching no gene number 9. For CDR1 and CDR2, the germline V gene lists SGDLS and YYNGEE. As a fraction of the sample, this clonotype is medium-sized (0.01 to 0.1%). The input lacks base qualities; no much larger clone sits a single base away. PBMCs were labeled with CellTrace CFSE and cultured for five to six days in RPMI with roughly 8% human serum plus peptide pools at roughly 0.94 ug/mL each. Unfixed proliferating CD4 T cells were sorted on a BD FACSAria as live CD56-CD19-CD16-CD3+CD4+ CFSE-low cells. Enrolled adults were healthy and seronegative for ZIKV, JEV, YFV, DENV and WNV by microneutralization screening. The samples were drawn from a phase 1 trial of an alum-adjuvanted Zika purified-inactivated virus (ZPIV) vaccine that was randomized, double-blinded and placebo-controlled. Peripheral blood mononuclear cells were isolated using a standard procedure and then kept frozen in liquid nitrogen until they were used.

What the study reported, not specific to this receptor: The analysis was restricted to a subset of trial participants with three doses and adequate samples, and the entire vaccinated cohort was not analyzed. Peptide-pool deconvolution was not performed because of sample size limitations, and consequently the individual peptides driving cross-reactive responses were not identified. Samples clustered by participant with no similarity between individuals, suggesting no public TCRs were detected. Higher repertoire similarity across time-points and stimulations was observed in JEV-pre-vaccinated donors than in YFV-pre-vaccinated donors, indicating that more clonotypes were common to ZIKV and JEV stimulation. After ZPIV, a significant decrease in repertoire richness of CD4 T cells responding to conserved ZIKV epitopes was observed in JEV-pre-vaccinated donors. CD8 T cell responses to ZIKV peptide pools were of very low magnitude and seen in only a few individuals.

The receptor library was made with 5' RACE. TCRbeta libraries were pooled in proportion to their sorted cell numbers before sequencing. Total RNA was extracted from the sorted cells with RNAzol RT, and cDNA was synthesized using an oligo(dT) primer and a template-switching oligo. The TCRbeta V-CDR3-J region was PCR-amplified with Kapa HiFi using a SMARTer oligo primer and a TCRbeta constant-region primer. Illumina adaptors and sample-specific index barcodes were added in a second PCR, with HighPrep bead cleanup and a Bioanalyzer check confirming a band of roughly 650 bp. The libraries were sequenced on an Illumina MiSeq using 2x151 bp paired-end reads. As for the original processing: An in-house Java program demultiplexed the reads, while MiXCR assigned TCRbeta annotations and counted clonotypes. Repertoire overlap was assessed with Morisita-Horn indices from the R package vegan, and UPGMA clustering and Circos plots of recurring clonotypes were generated. Shannon diversity and richness were normalized to the maximum possible value based on input cell numbers, so that values between 0 and 1 were obtained. CDR3beta sequences were aligned with MUSCLE, distances were computed with SeqinR, and multidimensional scaling was plotted in R. TCRdb itself trimmed the public reads at Q25 with fastp, ran MiXCR and retained productive beta chains. Records with the same CDR3 protein are collapsed into one entry carrying the most frequent genes and DNA. None of the V and J calls come from the authors' own analysis; TCRdb made them. The sample table lists 550 to 650 distinct CDR3 sequences, under 5% of them with a count of one. Around 30% of the sample is in the top ten clones.

The material was antigen-activated CD4+ T cells from blood, cultured, obtained during a Zika inactivated vaccine study. The sequence links TRBV9 to TRBJ2-3; 14 nucleotides in the junction match TRBD2. The source is an adult woman who received an inactivated Zika virus vaccine. The DNA reads as follows: TGTGCCAGCAGCTCCGGATACGGACTAGCGGGAGGAGATACGCAGTATTTT. This codes for CASSSGYGLAGGDTQYF.